This TCR beta chain derives from a study of cytomegalovirus exposure and HLA in healthy donors. Study results and limitations: A later analysis showed that HLA-associated TCR beta chains had undergone more clonal expansion than equally common others. Sequencing likely produced, as an artifact, a cluster of highly shared sequence variants. The productive fraction for most TCR beta V segments was about 87% or about 30% in an earlier analysis.

Primers for the PCR totalled 60 Vbeta and 13 Jbeta. The data were produced by immunoSEQ multiplex PCR, yet TCRdb's version contains in-frame clones alone and is incomplete. The data hold about 200,000 clones, with about 80% observed a single time. Germline V gives CDR1 SGHNT, CDR2 YYREEE (reference sequence). The CDR3 is 14 amino acids. Comment on this clone: What it binds is unknown. The junction departs from the called germline gene at one end, perhaps through a read error.

At collection, donors were nominally healthy, but unrecorded immune exposures were probable. This receptor was taken from a woman aged 25 to 39 in good health and CMV-seronegative. Sequencing was performed on PBMCs. The V and J genes are TRBV5-4 and TRBJ1-6; the match to TRBD1 covers 9 bases. CDR3 in amino acids: CASSWDRDNSPLHF. Written as DNA, the CDR3 is TGTGCCAGCAGCTGGGACAGGGATAACTCACCCCTCCACTTT.